A selection of T cell receptor beta chains follows, all from one sample in a study of cytomegalovirus exposure and HLA in healthy donors. TCRdb's copy holds only in-frame clones and misses some; the assay was immunoSEQ multiplex PCR. The data show some 65,000 clones, with more than 75% seen just once and around 3% held by the top ten. Material for sequencing was PBMCs. Receptor source: a girl under 18 in good health and CMV-seropositive. Each CDR3 is given with its conserved first and last residue. A D gene is named only where the DNA matches it firmly. A clone size is listed for some rows: how often the clone was seen (once, few, many), or a class if it is expanded.

J,V,D,size,DNA,CDR3
TRBJ2-7,TRBV4-1,TRBD2,.,TGCGCCAGCAGCCAAGTCTCCGGGACTAGCGGGAGAGGGTACGAGCAGTACTTC,CASSQVSGTSGRGYEQYF
TRBJ1-1,TRBV11-2,.,.,TGTGCCGGGCAGGGGATCGGGACTGAAGCTTTCTTT,CAGQGIGTEAFF
TRBJ2-1,TRBV27,.,few,TGTGCCAGGAAGGGGGTGGGGCGCTATGATGAGCAGTTCTTC,CARKGVGRYDEQFF
TRBJ1-2,TRBV5-4,.,few,TGTGCCAGCAGCTTGGGGGGGGATGGCTACACCTTC,CASSLGGDGYTF
TRBJ1-1,TRBV4-1,TRBD1,few,TGCGCCAGCAGCCACCCGGGACAGGGGCACACTGAAGCTTTCTTT,CASSHPGQGHTEAFF
TRBJ1-6,TRBV2,TRBD1,few,TGTGCCAGCAGTACCGGGACAGGGTGGTTACCCCTCCACTTT,CASSTGTGWLPLHF
TRBJ1-4,TRBV7-8,TRBD1,.,TGTGCCAGCAGCCGGCTTCAGGGGGCCGCTAATGAAAAACTGTTTTTT,CASSRLQGAANEKLFF
TRBJ1-1,TRBV7-2,.,.,TGTGCCAGCAGCTTGGGGGCCACTGAAGCTTTCTTT,CASSLGATEAFF
TRBJ1-1,TRBV27,.,.,TGTGCCAGCAGTTTACTTTCCGATACTATGAACACTGAAGCTTTCTTT,CASSLLSDTMNTEAFF
TRBJ2-3,TRBV5-1,.,.,TGCGCCAGCAGCTTTGCTAACACAGATACGCAGTATTTT,CASSFANTDTQYF
TRBJ2-7,TRBV7-9,.,.,TGTGCCAGCAGCTCCCTACCTGGAGGGGGCAAGGACGAGCAGTACTTC,CASSSLPGGGKDEQYF
TRBJ1-5,TRBV4-1,TRBD1,.,TGCGCCAGCAGGCAGGGGGTTGGCAATCAGCCCCAGCATTTT,CASRQGVGNQPQHF
TRBJ1-4,TRBV7-9,.,once,TGTGCCAGCAGCCCCCATCAGGGAACTAATGAAAAACTGTTTTTT,CASSPHQGTNEKLFF
TRBJ2-6,TRBV5-4,.,.,TGTGCCAGCAGCTTGGCCCGGAGGGCTGGGGCCAACGTCCTGACTTTC,CASSLARRAGANVLTF
TRBJ1-4,TRBV6-5,.,.,TGTGCCAGCAGCCGAGAAGGGGCGACTAATGAAAAACTGTTTTTT,CASSREGATNEKLFF
TRBJ1-1,TRBV29-1,.,.,TGCAGCGTTGAAACGGGGGGGAACACTGAAGCTTTCTTT,CSVETGGNTEAFF
TRBJ2-3,TRBV2,TRBD1,.,TGTGCCAGCAGTGGGCAGGGGGCTAGCACAGATACGCAGTATTTT,CASSGQGASTDTQYF
TRBJ2-1,TRBV14,TRBD2,.,TGTGCCAGCAGCCATAGTAGCGGGGGATACCACTACAATGAGCAGTTCTTC,CASSHSSGGYHYNEQFF
TRBJ1-4,TRBV10-3,TRBD1,few,TGTGCCATCAGTGGAGGGGGCGCGGGTGAAAAACTGTTTTTT,CAISGGGAGEKLFF
TRBJ1-1,TRBV6-6,.,.,TGTGCCAGCAGTCTCACCTACGGGGACACTGAAGCTTTCTTT,CASSLTYGDTEAFF
TRBJ2-7,TRBV7-8,TRBD2,once,TGTGCCAGCAGCTTAAGCTCCGGTGGACTAGCGGGCGAGCAGTACTTC,CASSLSSGGLAGEQYF
TRBJ1-5,TRBV6-5,TRBD1,few,TGTGCCAGCAGTTCCCAGGGGGCACAGCCCCAGCATTTT,CASSSQGAQPQHF
TRBJ2-1,TRBV25-1,TRBD2,.,TGTGCCAGCAGTGATGCGGGAGTAGGCAATGAGCAGTTCTTC,CASSDAGVGNEQFF
TRBJ2-1,TRBV5-1,TRBD2,.,TGCGCCAGCAGTTCCACCACTAGCGGCTATGAGCAGTTCTTC,CASSSTTSGYEQFF
TRBJ1-3,TRBV6-5,.,.,TGTGCCAGCAGTCCACTGGCTGGAAACACCATATATTTT,CASSPLAGNTIYF